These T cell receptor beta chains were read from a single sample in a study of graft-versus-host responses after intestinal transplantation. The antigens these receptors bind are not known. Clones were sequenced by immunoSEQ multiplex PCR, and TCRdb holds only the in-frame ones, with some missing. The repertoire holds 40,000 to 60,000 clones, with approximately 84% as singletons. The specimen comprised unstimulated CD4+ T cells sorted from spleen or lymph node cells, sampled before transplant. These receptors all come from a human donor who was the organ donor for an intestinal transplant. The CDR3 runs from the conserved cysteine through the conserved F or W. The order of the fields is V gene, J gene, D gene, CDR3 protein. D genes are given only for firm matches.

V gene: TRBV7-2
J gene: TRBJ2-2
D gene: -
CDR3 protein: CASSLTVSTGELFF

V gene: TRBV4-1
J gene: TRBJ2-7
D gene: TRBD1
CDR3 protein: CASSHPYTTGGLGYEQYF

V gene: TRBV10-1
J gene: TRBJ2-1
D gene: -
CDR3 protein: CASSEGTVQFF

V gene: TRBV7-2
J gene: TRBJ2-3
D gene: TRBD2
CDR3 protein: CASSPRTSGTTDTQYF

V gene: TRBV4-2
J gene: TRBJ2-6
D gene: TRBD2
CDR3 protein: CASSQEGLAGLYSGANVLTF

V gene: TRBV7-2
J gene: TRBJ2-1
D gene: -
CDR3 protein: CASSLTWYEQFF

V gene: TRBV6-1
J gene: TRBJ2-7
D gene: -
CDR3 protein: CASSLRRGAYEQYF

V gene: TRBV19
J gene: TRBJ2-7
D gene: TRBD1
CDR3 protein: CASSIDPGGEQYF

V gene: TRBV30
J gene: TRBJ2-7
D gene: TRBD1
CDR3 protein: CAWGADRPNYEQYF

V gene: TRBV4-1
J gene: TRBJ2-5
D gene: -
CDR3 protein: CASSQGQGSQETQYF

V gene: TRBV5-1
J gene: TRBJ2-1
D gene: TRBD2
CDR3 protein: CASQPLAGAGEQFF

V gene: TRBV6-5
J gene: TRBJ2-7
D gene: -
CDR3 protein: CASSGTSFYEQYF

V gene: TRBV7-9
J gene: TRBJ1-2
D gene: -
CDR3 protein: CASSFDKRFYGYTF

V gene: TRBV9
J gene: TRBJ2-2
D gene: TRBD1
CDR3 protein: CASSEGQGAQVGELFF

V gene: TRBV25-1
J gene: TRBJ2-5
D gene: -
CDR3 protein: CAARGGLTQYF

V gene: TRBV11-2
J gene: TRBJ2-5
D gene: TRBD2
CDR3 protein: CASSLRAPGRAGVSETQYF

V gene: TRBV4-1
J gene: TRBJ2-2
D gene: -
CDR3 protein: CASSQARANTGELFF

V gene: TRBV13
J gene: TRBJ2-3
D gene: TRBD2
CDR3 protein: CASSRGLAGAGTDTQYF

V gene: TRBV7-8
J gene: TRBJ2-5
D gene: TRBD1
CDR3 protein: CASTQGEKSRYQETQYF

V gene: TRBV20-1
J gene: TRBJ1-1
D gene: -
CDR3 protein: CSAYQNTEAFF

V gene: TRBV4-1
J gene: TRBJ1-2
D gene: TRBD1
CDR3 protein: CASSLLTGEGYTF

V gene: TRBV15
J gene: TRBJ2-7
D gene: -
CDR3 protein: CATSRDRGTYEQYF

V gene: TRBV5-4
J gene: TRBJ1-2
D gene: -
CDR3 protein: CASSLGSQGARGYTF

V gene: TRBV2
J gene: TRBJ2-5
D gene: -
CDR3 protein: CASRFRGRGTETQYF

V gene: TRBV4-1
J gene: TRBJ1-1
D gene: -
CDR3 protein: CASSQWVSDWGHTEAFF

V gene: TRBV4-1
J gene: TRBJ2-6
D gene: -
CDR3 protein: CASSQGHSGANVLTF

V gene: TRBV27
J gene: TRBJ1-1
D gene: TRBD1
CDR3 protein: CASKKDREGTEAFF